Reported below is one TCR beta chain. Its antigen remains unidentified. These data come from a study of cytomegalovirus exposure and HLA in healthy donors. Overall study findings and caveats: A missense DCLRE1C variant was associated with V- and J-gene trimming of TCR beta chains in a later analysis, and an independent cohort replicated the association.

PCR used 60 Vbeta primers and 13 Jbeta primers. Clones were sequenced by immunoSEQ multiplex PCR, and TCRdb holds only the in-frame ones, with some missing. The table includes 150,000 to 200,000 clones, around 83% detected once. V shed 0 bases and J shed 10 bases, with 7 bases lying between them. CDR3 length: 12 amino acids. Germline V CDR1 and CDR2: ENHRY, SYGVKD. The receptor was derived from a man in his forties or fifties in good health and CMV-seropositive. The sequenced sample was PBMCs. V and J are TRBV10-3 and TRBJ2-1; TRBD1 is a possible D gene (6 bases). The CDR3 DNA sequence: TGTGCCATCAGTGAGTCCGGGACAGAGCAGTTCTTC. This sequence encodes CAISESGTEQFF.